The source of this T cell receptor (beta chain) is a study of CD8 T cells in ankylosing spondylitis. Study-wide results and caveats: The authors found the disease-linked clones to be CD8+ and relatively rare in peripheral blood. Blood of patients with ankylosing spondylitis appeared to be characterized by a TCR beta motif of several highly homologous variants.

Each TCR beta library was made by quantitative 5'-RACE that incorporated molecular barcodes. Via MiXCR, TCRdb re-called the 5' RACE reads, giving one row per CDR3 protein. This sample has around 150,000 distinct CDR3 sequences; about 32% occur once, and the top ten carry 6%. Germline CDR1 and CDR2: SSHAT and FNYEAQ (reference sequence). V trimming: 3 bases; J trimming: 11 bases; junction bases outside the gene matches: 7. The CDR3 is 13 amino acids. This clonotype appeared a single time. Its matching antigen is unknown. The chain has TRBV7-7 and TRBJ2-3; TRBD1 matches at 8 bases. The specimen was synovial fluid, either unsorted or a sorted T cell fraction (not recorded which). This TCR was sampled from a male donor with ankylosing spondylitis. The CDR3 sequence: CASSFSTGGQQYF. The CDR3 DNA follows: TGTGCCAGCAGCTTCTCAACAGGGGGACAGCAGTATTTT.